The next 17 T cell receptor beta chains were all read from a single sample in a study of blood T cell repertoires in COVID-19. Measured with immunoSEQ multiplex PCR; TCRdb has only the in-frame clones, and not every one. The sample holds fewer than 450,000 clones, approximately 84% seen once. Sequenced material: PBMCs or T cells enriched from blood (not recorded which). The receptors were sampled from a young woman who had recovered from COVID-19.

This clone appeared once. This chain connects TRBV19 to TRBJ1-2; TRBD1 is a possible D gene (6 bases). Germline V lookup: CDR1 LNHDA, CDR2 SQIVND (reference sequence). Trimming stripped 8 bases from V and 4 bases from J, with 14 bases between. The CDR3 consists of 13 residues. In nucleotides, the CDR3 is TGTGCCAGTGAAAAACAGGGTAGCTATGGCTACACCTTC. It encodes CASEKQGSYGYTF.

The chain employs TRBV18 and TRBJ2-5, with TRBD2 matching over 8 bases. CDR3 length: 16 residues. Per germline, CDR1 KGHSH and CDR2 LQKENI. V lost 2 bases to trimming and J lost 2 bases; unmatched junction nucleotides: 7. The DNA of the CDR3 is TGTGCCAGCTCACCAATGCTGGGACTAGGTCAAGAGACCCAGTACTTC. This codes for CASSPMLGLGQETQYF.

This chain links TRBV28 with TRBJ1-3; TRBD1 is a possible D gene (6 bases). The CDR3 sequence is 19 residues long. Looked up from germline, CDR1 is MDHEN and CDR2 is SYDVKM. V dropped 6 bases and J dropped 0 bases, with 24 bases sitting between them. CDR3 sequence reads: CASRIGAGATRVSGNTIYF. The CDR3 region has the DNA TGTGCCAGCAGGATCGGGGCAGGGGCAACCAGGGTCTCTGGAAACACCATATATTTT.

This clone was observed once. The chain is built from TRBV7-2 and TRBJ2-3; D is unresolved. This CDR3 comprises 13 residues. Germline-derived CDR1 and CDR2 are SGHTA and FQGNSA. The V gene lost 4 bases and the J gene lost 2 bases, with 7 bases spanning the gap. As DNA, the CDR3 is TGTGCCAGCAGCTCATACTTCACAGATACGCAGTATTTT. Protein: CASSSYFTDTQYF.

This chain uses TRBV4-1 with TRBJ2-3; TRBD2 agrees at 10 bases. CDR3 length: 19 residues. Germline CDR1 MGHRA, CDR2 YSYEKL. V lost 1 base and J lost 3; bases outside the gene matches: 13. CDR3 DNA: TGCGCCAGCAGCCAAGGAGGAGCGGGGGGGCTTAAATCAACAGATACGCAGTATTTT. As protein: CASSQGGAGGLKSTDTQYF.

This chain connects TRBV24-1 to TRBJ2-3; D might be TRBD2 (5 bases). Trimming took 5 bases from V and 6 from J, leaving 14 bases between them. The CDR3 is 14 amino acids. Germline V gives CDR1 KGHDR, CDR2 SFDVKD. This CDR3 is CATSGARGSDTQYF. Written as DNA, the CDR3 is TGTGCCACCAGTGGGGCTAGAGGGTCGGATACGCAGTATTTT.

The CDR3 loop is CASSHDRDGYTF. The CDR3, as DNA: TGTGCCAGCAGTCACGACAGGGATGGCTACACCTTC. V and J are TRBV6-2 or TRBV6-3 and TRBJ1-2, with 7 bases matching TRBD1. This CDR3 has 12 residues. From germline, CDR1 is MNHEY and CDR2 SVGEGT. Trimming took 5 bases from V and 6 from J; bases not matched to a gene: 3.

V and J are TRBV10-2 and TRBJ2-5, with D possibly matching TRBD2 (6 bases). Germline CDR1 and CDR2: WSHSY and SAAADI. CDR3 size: 14 residues. V was cut by 3 bases and J by 5 bases, with 13 bases left in between. CDR3 coding DNA: TGCGCCAGCAGTGAATCTCGGGCGGGGGAGACCCAGTACTTC. Translating it yields CASSESRAGETQYF.

This chain links TRBV28 with TRBJ2-1, with 7 bases lining up with TRBD1. The germline CDR1 and CDR2 sequences are MDHEN and SYDVKM. CDR3 size: 15 residues. The V segment lost 5 bases and the J segment 4 bases; nucleotides outside the gene matches: 8. CDR3 coding DNA: TGTGCCAGCAGTGACGACAGGGATCGGTACAATGAGCAGTTCTTC. Translated, it gives CASSDDRDRYNEQFF.

Worth noting for this clone: A junction end diverges from the germline sequence, so it may reflect a read error. The chain couples TRBV4-1 to TRBJ2-7, with 9 bases fitting TRBD2. The CDR3 spans 11 residues. Germline-derived CDR1 and CDR2 are MGHRA and YSYEKL. The CDR3 bases are TGCGCCAGCAGCCTGGAGCGGGGGGCCCCCTTC. This encodes CASSLERGAPF.

This chain connects TRBV2 to TRBJ1-5; D is ambiguous. Germline CDR1 reads SNHLY; CDR2 reads FYNNEI. V was trimmed by 4 bases and J by 0 bases, leaving 16 bases between them. This CDR3 is 17 amino acids long. This chain's CDR3 is CASSVLPGEDSNQPQHF. CDR3 DNA sequence: TGTGCCAGCAGTGTCCTTCCGGGAGAAGATAGCAATCAGCCCCAGCATTTT. The full variable domain, its missing parts supplied by reference TRBV2 and TRBJ1-5, is EPEVTQTPSHQVTQMGQEVILRCVPISNHLYFYWYRQILGQKVEFLVSFYNNEISEKSEIFDDQFSVERPDGSNFTLKIRSTKLEDSAMYFCASSVLPGEDSNQPQHFGDGTRLSIL.

This chain uses TRBV29-1 with TRBJ2-1, with D maybe TRBD2 (7 bases). The V gene lost 3 bases and the J gene lost 2 bases, with 11 bases spanning the gap. CDR1 is SQVTM, CDR2 ANQGSEA, per germline. The CDR3 totals 14 residues. The CDR3 DNA is TGCAGCGTTGAGGAAGGGGGGGCCTACAATGAGCAGTTCTTC. It is translated as CSVEEGGAYNEQFF.

This clone was picked up one time. The chain couples TRBV29-1 to TRBJ2-3, with a weak D call TRBD2 (5 bases). Germline CDR1 reads SQVTM; CDR2 reads ANQGSEA. The CDR3 length is 14 residues. V lost 2 bases to trimming and J lost 2 bases, with 11 bases between them. Here the CDR3 reads CSVESGFNTDTQYF. The CDR3 DNA reads as TGCAGCGTTGAATCGGGGTTCAACACAGATACGCAGTATTTT.

The rearrangement uses TRBV2 and TRBJ1-2; D is ambiguous. Germline CDR1 and CDR2: SNHLY and FYNNEI. Trimming shortened V by 5 bases and J by 4 bases, and 8 bases separated the two germline ends. The CDR3 has 12 amino acids. The CDR3 coding sequence is TGTGCCAGCAGTCCGTCAGGCTATGGCTACACCTTC. It encodes CASSPSGYGYTF.

The chain combines TRBV27 with TRBJ2-5; no definite D call. CDR3 length: 14 residues. V lost 4 bases, J lost 2 bases, and 11 bases lay in between. In germline, CDR1 is MNHEY, CDR2 SMNVEV (reference sequence). CDR3 sequence (DNA): TGTGCCAGCAGTTCTCTGCTGACACAAGAGACCCAGTACTTC. It is translated as CASSSLLTQETQYF.

This chain uses TRBV15 with TRBJ2-1; 11 nucleotides agree with TRBD2. V shed 4 bases and J 4 bases; nucleotides not matched to a gene: 3. This CDR3 region has 15 residues. Germline assignment: CDR1 LNHNV and CDR2 YYDKDF (reference sequence). The CDR3 region has the DNA TGTGCCACCAGCAAAGGGACTAGCGGTTACAATGAGCAGTTCTTC. It is translated as CATSKGTSGYNEQFF.

The rearrangement joins TRBV27 to TRBJ2-1, with TRBD2 as a possible D gene (6 bases). The CDR3 contains 17 residues. The V gene's germline CDR1 is MNHEY and CDR2 SMNVEV (reference sequence). V was shortened by 2 bases and J by 2 bases, with 16 bases between the two germline ends. CDR3 amino acids: CASSLRYGGATYNEQFF. The CDR3 DNA is TGTGCCAGCAGTTTACGTTACGGCGGGGCTACCTACAATGAGCAGTTCTTC.